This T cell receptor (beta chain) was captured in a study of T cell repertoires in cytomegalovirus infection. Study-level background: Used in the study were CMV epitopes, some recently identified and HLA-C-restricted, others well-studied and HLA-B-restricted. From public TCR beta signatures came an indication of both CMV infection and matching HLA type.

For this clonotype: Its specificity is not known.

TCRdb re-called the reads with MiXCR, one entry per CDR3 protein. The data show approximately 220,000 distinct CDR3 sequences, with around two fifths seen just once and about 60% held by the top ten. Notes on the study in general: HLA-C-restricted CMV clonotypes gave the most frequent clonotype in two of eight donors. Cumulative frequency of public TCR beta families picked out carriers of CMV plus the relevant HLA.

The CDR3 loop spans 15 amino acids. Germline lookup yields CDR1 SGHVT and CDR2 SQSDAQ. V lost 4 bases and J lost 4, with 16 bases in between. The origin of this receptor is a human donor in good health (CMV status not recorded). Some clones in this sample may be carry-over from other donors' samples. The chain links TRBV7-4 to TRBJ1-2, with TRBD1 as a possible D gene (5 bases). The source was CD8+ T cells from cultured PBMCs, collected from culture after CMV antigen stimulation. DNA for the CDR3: TGTGCCAGCAGCTCGGGACGGCGAAACTTCTATGGCTACACCTTC. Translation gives CASSSGRRNFYGYTF.